This entry is about one TCR beta chain. These data come from a study of blood T cell repertoires in COVID-19. Study-level background: The United States, Italy and Spain were the sources of the acute and convalescent COVID-19 samples. Sources were T cells, B-cell-depleted T cells, or PBMCs; the material itself was cDNA or gDNA.

TCRdb keeps only in-frame clones here, not all; method: immunoSEQ multiplex PCR. The sample includes over 85,000 clones, 80% to 95% of them seen just once. The V end lost 3 bases, the J end lost 6 bases, and 15 bases lay between the germline ends. This CDR3 contains 14 residues. CDR1 is SGHRS and CDR2 is YFSETQ in the germline V gene. The TCR comes from a human donor with active COVID-19. The donor label of this sample is uncertain. Material: peripheral blood. The chain links TRBV5-1 to TRBJ2-5; no reliable D call. CDR3 DNA: TGCGCCAGCAGCTCGAGTGAGGTGATTCAGACCCAGTACTTC. Translation gives CASSSSEVIQTQYF. The entire variable domain, with the rest obtained from reference TRBV5-1 and TRBJ2-5, is as follows: KAGVTQTPRYLIKTRGQQVTLSCSPISGHRSVSWYQQTPGQGLQFLFEYFSETQRNKGNFPGRFSGRQFSNSRSEMNVSTLELGDSALYLCASSSSEVIQTQYFGPGTRLLVL.